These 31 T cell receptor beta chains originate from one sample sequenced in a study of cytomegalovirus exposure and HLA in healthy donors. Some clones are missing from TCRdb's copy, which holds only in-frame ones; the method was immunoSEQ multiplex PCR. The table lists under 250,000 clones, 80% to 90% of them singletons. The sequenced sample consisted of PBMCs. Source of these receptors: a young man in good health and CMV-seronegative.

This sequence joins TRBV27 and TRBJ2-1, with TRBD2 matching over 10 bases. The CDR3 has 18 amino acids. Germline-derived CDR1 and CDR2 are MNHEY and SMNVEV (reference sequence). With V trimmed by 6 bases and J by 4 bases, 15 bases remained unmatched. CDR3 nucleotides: TGTGCCAGCAGCTTAAGGGGCAGGCGGGGACTAGCGTACAATGAGCAGTTCTTC. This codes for CASSLRGRRGLAYNEQFF.

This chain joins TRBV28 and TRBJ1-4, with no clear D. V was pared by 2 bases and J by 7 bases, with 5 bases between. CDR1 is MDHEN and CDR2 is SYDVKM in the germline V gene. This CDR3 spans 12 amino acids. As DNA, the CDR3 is TGTGCCAGCAGTTTAGGCCTTGAAAAACTGTTTTTT. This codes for CASSLGLEKLFF.

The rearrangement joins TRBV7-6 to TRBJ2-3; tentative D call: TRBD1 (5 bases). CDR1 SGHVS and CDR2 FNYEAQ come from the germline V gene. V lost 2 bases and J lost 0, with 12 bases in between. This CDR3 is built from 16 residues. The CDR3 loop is CASSLSTAASTDTQYF. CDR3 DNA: TGTGCCAGCAGCTTATCGACAGCTGCTAGCACAGATACGCAGTATTTT.

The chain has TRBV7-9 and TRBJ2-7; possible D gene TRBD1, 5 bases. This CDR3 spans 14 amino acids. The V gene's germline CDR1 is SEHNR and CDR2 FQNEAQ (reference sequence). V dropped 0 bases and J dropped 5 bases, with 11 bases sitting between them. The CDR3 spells CASSLARRVDEQYF. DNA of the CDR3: TGTGCCAGCAGCTTAGCGCGCAGGGTGGACGAGCAGTACTTC.

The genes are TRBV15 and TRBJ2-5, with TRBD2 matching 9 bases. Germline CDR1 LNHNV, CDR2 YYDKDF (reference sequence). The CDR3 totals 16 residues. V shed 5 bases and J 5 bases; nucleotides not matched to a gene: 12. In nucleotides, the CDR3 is TGTGCCACCAGCCGTCTAGCGGGGATATCTATGGAGACCCAGTACTTC. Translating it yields CATSRLAGISMETQYF.

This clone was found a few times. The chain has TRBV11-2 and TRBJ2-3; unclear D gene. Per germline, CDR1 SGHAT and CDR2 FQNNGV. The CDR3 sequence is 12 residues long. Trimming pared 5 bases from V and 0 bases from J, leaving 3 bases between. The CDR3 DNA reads TGTGCCAGCAGCCTCAGCACAGATACGCAGTATTTT. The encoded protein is CASSLSTDTQYF.

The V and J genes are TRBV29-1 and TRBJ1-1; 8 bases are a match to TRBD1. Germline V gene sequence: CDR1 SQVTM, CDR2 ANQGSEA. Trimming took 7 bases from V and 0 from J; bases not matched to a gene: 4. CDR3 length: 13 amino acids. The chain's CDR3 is CSAATGVNTEAFF. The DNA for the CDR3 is TGCAGCGCGGCGACAGGGGTGAACACTGAAGCTTTCTTT.

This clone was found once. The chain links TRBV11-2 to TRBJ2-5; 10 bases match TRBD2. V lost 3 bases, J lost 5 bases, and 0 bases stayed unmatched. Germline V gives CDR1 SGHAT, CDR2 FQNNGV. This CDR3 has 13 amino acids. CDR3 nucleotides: TGTGCCAGCAGCTTTAGCGGGAGGGAGACCCAGTACTTC. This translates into CASSFSGRETQYF. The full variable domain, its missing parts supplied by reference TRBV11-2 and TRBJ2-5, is EAGVAQSPRYKIIEKRQSVAFWCNPISGHATLYWYQQILGQGPKLLIQFQNNGVVDDSQLPKDRFSAERLKGVDSTLKIQPAKLEDSAVYLCASSFSGRETQYFGPGTRLLVL.

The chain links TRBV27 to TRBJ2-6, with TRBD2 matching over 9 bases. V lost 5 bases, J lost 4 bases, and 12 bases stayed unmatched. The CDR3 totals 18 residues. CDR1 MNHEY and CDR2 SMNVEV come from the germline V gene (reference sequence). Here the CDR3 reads CASSQGVAGVGGANVLTF. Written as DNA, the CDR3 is TGTGCCAGCAGTCAGGGTGTAGCGGGAGTGGGCGGGGCCAACGTCCTGACTTTC. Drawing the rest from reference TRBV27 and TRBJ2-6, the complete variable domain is EAQVTQNPRYLITVTGKKLTVTCSQNMNHEYMSWYRQDPGLGLRQIYYSMNVEVTDKGDVPEGYKVSRKEKRNFPLILESPSPNQTSLYFCASSQGVAGVGGANVLTFGAGSRLTVL.

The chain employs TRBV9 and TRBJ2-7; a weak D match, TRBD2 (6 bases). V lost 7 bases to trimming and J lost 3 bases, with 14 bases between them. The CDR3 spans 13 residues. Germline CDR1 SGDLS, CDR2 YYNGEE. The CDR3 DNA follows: TGTGCCAGCCAAGGGGACTTGAGCTACGAGCAGTACTTC. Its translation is CASQGDLSYEQYF. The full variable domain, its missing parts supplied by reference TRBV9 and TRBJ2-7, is DSGVTQTPKHLITATGQRVTLRCSPRSGDLSVYWYQQSLDQGLQFLIQYYNGEERAKGNILERFSAQQFPDLHSELNLSSLELGDSALYFCASQGDLSYEQYFGPGTRLTVT.

The CDR3 spells CASSLYTGQRSEQFF. The CDR3 region has the DNA TGTGCCAGCAGCCTTTACACGGGACAGCGGTCTGAGCAGTTCTTC. The chain uses TRBV7-8 and TRBJ2-1; TRBD1 agrees at 7 bases. V gave up 5 bases and J gave up 9 bases; unmatched junction bases: 13. This CDR3 spans 15 amino acids. CDR1 is SGHVS, CDR2 FQNEAQ, per germline. The variable domain in full, with the rest retrieved from reference TRBV7-8 and TRBJ2-1, is GAGVSQSPRYKVAKRGQDVALRCDPISGHVSLFWYQQALGQGPEFLTYFQNEAQLDKSGLPSDRFFAERPEGSVSTLKIQRTQQEDSAVYLCASSLYTGQRSEQFFGPGTRLTVL.

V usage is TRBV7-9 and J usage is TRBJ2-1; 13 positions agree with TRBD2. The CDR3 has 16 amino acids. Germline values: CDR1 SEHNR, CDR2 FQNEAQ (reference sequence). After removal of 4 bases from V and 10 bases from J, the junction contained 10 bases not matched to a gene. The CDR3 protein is CASSWGTSGALGEQFF. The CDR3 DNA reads TGTGCCAGCAGCTGGGGGACTAGCGGGGCTCTAGGGGAGCAGTTCTTC.

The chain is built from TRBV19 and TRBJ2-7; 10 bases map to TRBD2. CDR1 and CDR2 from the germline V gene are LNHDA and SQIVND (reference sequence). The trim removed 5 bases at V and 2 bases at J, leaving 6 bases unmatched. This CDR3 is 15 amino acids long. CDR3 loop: CASSAASGGTYEQYF. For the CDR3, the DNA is TGTGCCAGTAGTGCGGCTAGCGGGGGCACCTACGAGCAGTACTTC. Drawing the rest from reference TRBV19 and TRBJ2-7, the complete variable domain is DGGITQSPKYLFRKEGQNVTLSCEQNLNHDAMYWYRQDPGQGLRLIYYSQIVNDFQKGDIAEGYSVSREKKESFPLTVTSAQKNPTAFYLCASSAASGGTYEQYFGPGTRLTVT.

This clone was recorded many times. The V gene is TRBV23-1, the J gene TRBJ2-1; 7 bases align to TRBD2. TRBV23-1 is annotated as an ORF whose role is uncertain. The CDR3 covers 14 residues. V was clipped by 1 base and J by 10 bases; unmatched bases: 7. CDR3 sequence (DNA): TGCGCCAGCAGTCAATTAAGTAGCGGGCCCGAGCAGTTCTTC. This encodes CASSQLSSGPEQFF.

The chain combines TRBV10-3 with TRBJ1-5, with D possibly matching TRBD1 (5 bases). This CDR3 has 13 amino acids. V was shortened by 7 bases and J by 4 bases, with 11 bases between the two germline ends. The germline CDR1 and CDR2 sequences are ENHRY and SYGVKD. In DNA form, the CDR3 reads TGTGCCATCACCCGGGACTTAAATCAGCCCCAGCATTTT. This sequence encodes CAITRDLNQPQHF.

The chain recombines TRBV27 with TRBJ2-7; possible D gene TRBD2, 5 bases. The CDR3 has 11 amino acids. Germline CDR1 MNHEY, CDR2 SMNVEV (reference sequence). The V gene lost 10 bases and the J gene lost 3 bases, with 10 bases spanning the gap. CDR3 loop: CATRGFYEQYF. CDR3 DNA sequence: TGTGCCACACGGGGATTCTACGAGCAGTACTTC.

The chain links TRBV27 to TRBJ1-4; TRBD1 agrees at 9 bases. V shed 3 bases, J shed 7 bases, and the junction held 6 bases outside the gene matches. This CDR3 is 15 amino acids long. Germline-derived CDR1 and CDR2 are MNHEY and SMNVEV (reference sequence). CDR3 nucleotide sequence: TGTGCCAGCAGTTTCCACAGGGGGCGCGGTGAAAAACTGTTTTTT. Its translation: CASSFHRGRGEKLFF.

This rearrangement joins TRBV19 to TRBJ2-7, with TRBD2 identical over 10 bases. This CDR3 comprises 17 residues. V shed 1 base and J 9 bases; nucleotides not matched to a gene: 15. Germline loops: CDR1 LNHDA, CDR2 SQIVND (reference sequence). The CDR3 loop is CASSIGTALAGTFGQYF. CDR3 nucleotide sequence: TGTGCCAGTAGTATAGGGACGGCACTAGCGGGGACGTTTGGGCAGTACTTC. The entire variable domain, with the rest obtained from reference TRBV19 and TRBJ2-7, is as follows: DGGITQSPKYLFRKEGQNVTLSCEQNLNHDAMYWYRQDPGQGLRLIYYSQIVNDFQKGDIAEGYSVSREKKESFPLTVTSAQKNPTAFYLCASSIGTALAGTFGQYFGPGTRLTVT.

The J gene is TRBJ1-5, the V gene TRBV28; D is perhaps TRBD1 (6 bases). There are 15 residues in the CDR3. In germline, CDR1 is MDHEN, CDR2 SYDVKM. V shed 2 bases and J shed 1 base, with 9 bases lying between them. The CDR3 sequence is CASSLIQGSNQPQHF. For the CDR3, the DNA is TGTGCCAGCAGTTTAATCCAGGGGAGCAATCAGCCCCAGCATTTT.

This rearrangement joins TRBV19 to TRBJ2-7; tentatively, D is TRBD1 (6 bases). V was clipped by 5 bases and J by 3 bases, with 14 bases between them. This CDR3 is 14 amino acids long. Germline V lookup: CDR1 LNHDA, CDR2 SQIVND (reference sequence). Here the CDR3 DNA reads TGTGCCAGTAGTCGACAGGCGATACACTACGAGCAGTACTTC. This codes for CASSRQAIHYEQYF.

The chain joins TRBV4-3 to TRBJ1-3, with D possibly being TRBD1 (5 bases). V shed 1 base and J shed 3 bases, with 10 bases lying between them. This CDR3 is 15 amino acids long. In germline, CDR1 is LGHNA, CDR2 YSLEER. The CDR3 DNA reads TGCGCCAGCAGCCAAGCGGGGGATTATGGAAACACCATATATTTT. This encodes CASSQAGDYGNTIYF.

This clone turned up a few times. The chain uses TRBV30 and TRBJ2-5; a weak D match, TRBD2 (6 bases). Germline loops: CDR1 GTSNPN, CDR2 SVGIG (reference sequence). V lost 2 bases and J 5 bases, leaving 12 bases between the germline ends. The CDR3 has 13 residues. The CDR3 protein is CAWSRGGRETQYF. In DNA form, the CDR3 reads TGTGCCTGGAGTCGCGGAGGGAGGGAGACCCAGTACTTC.

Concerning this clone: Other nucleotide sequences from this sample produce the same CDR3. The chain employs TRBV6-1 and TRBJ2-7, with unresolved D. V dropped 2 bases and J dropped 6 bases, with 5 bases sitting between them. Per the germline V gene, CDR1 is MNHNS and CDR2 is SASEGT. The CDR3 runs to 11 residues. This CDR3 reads CASSEYREQYF. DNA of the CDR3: TGTGCCAGCAGTGAATATCGCGAGCAGTACTTC.

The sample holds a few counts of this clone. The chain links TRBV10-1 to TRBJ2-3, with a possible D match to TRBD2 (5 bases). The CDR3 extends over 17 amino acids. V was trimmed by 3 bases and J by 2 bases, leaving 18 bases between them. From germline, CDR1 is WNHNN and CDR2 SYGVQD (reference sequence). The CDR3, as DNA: TGCGCCAGCAGTGAAAGCGGCCATTCGGGCCCCACAGATACGCAGTATTTT. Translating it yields CASSESGHSGPTDTQYF.

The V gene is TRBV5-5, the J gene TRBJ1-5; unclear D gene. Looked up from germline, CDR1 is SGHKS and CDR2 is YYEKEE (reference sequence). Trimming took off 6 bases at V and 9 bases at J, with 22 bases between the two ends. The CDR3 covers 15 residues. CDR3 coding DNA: TGTGCCAGCACCCTGGGTGCAGGCCTTGCAGGGCCCCAGCATTTT. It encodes CASTLGAGLAGPQHF. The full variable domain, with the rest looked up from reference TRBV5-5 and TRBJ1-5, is DAGVTQSPTHLIKTRGQQVTLRCSPISGHKSVSWYQQVLGQGPQFIFQYYEKEERGRGNFPDRFSARQFPNYSSELNVNALLLGDSALYLCASTLGAGLAGPQHFGDGTRLSIL.

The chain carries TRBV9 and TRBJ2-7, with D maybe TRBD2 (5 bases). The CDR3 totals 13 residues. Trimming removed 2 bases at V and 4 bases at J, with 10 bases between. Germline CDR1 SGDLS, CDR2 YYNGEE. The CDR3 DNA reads TGTGCCAGCAGCGTTAGTCCGGGGTACGAGCAGTACTTC. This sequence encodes CASSVSPGYEQYF.

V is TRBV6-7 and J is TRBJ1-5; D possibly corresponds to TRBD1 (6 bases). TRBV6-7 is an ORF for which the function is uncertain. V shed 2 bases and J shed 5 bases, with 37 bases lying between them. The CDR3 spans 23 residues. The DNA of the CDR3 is TGTGCCAGCAGTTACGTATATTTATACAAGAAGGGGGACCCCATTCCGAGGGATCAGCCCCAGCATTTT. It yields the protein CASSYVYLYKKGDPIPRDQPQHF.

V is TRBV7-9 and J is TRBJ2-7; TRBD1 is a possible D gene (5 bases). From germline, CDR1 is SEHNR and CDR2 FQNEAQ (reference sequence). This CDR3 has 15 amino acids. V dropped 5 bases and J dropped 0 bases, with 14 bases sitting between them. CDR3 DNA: TGTGCCAGCAGCCCATCGGACACCTCCTCCTACGAGCAGTACTTC. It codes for CASSPSDTSSYEQYF.

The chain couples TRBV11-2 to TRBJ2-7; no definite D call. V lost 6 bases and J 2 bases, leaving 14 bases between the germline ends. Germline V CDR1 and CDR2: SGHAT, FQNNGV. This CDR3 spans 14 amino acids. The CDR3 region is CASSTSRSPYEQYF. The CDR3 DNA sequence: TGTGCCAGCAGTACATCCCGTTCGCCCTACGAGCAGTACTTC.

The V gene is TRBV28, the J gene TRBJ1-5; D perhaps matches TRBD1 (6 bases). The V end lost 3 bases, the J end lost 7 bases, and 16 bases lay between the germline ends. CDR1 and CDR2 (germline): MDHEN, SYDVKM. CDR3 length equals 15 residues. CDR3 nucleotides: TGTGCCAGCAGTTTCAGGGGATCCGGACCACAGCCCCAGCATTTT. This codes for CASSFRGSGPQPQHF.

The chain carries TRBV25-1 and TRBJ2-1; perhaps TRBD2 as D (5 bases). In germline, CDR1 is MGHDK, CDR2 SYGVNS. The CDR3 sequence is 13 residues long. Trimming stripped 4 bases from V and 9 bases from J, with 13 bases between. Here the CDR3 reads CASSVLVRGEQFF. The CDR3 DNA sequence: TGTGCCAGCAGTGTACTAGTTCGCGGTGAGCAGTTCTTC.